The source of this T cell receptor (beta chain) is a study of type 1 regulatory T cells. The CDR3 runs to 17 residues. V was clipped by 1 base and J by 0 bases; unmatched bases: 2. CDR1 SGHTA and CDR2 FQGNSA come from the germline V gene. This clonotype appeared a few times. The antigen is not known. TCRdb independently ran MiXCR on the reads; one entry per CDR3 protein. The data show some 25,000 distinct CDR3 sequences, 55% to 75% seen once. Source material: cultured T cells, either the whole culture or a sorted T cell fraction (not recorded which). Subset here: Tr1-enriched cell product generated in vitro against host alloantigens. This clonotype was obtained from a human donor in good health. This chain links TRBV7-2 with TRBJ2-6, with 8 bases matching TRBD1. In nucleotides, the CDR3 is TGTGCCAGCAGCTTAGGGACAGGGATCTCTGGGGCCAACGTCCTGACTTTC. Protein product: CASSLGTGISGANVLTF.